What follows is one T cell receptor (beta chain) and its context. Time point specified: baseline, week 1 (first vaccination visit). Treatment specified: pre-vaccination baseline after standard-of-care therapy. Assay: immunoSEQ multiplex PCR; the TCRdb copy retains only in-frame clones and omits some. The sample lists 65,000 to 70,000 clones, around 82% occurring once. This specimen belongs to a study of a mutant IDH1 vaccine in newly diagnosed glioma. The receptor was isolated from a young woman with glioma. Some clones in this sample may be carry-over from other donors' samples. The material sequenced was peripheral blood mononuclear cells (PBMCs), taken from a glioma patient treated with radiotherapy, temozolomide or both.

Here the CDR3 DNA reads TGTGCCAGCAGCCACCCGGGACAGGGGGCACTGGGCACTGAAGCTTTCTTT. Translating gives CASSHPGQGALGTEAFF. This chain links TRBV7-9 with TRBJ1-1, with 12 nucleotides matching TRBD1. This CDR3 has 17 amino acids. The V and J ends lost 5 bases and 4 bases, in that order; junction bases with no gene match: 11. CDR1 and CDR2 (germline): SEHNR, FQNEAQ (reference sequence).